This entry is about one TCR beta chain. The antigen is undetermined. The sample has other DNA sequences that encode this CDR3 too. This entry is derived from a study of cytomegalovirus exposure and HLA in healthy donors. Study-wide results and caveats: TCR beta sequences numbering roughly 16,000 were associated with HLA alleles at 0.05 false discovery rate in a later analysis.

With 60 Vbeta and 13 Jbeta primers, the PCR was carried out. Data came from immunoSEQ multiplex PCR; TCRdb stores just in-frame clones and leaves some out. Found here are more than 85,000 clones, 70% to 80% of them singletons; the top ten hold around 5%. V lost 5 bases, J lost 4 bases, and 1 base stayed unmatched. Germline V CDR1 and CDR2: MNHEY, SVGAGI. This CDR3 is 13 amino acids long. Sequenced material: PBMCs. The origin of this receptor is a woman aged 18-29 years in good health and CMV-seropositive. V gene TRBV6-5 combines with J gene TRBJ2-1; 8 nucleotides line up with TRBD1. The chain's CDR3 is CASSRTGYNEQFF. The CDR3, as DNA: TGTGCCAGCAGTCGGACAGGGTACAATGAGCAGTTCTTC.